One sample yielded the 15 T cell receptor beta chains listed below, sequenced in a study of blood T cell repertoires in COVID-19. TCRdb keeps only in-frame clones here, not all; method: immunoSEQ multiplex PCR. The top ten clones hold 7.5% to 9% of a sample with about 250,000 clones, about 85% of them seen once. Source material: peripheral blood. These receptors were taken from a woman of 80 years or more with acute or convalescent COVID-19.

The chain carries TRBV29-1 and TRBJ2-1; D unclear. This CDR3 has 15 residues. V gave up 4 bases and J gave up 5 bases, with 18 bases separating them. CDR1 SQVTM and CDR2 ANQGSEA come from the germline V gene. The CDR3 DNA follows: TGCAGCGTTGTTACTCCTCCGCCTAAAAACAATGAGCAGTTCTTC. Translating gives CSVVTPPPKNNEQFF.

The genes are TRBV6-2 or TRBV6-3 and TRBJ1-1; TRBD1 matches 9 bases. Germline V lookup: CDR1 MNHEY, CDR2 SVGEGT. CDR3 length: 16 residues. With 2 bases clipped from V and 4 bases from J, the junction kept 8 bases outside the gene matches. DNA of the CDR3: TGTGCCAGCAGTTACAGGTCGGGACAGGGATTCACTGAAGCTTTCTTT. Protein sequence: CASSYRSGQGFTEAFF.

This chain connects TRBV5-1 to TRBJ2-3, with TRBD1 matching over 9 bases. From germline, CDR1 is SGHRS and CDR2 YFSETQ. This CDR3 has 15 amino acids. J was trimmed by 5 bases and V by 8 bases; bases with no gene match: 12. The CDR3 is CASGTPGQGEDTQYF. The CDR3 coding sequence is TGCGCCAGTGGTACCCCGGGACAGGGAGAAGATACGCAGTATTTT.

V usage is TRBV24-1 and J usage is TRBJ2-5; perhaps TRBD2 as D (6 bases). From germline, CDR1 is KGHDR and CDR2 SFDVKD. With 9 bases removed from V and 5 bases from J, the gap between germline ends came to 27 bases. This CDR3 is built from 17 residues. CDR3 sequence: CATHPSVGAGLPETQYF. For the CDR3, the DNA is TGTGCCACCCACCCTAGTGTCGGAGCGGGCCTGCCGGAGACCCAGTACTTC.

The CDR3 protein is CASSSGTGRNADEQYF. CDR3 DNA: TGTGCCAGCAGTTCCGGGACAGGGCGAAACGCTGACGAGCAGTACTTC. The chain is built from TRBV28 and TRBJ2-7; 9 bases fit TRBD1. Germline lookup yields CDR1 MDHEN and CDR2 SYDVKM. Losses at the gene ends were 4 bases for V and 5 bases for J; bases not matched to a gene: 12. This CDR3 has 16 residues.

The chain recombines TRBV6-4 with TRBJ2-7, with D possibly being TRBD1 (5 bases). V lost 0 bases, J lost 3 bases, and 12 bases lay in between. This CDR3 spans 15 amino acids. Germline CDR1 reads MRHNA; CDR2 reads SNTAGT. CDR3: CASSDSSGHNYEQYF. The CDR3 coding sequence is TGTGCCAGCAGTGACTCGAGTGGACACAACTACGAGCAGTACTTC.

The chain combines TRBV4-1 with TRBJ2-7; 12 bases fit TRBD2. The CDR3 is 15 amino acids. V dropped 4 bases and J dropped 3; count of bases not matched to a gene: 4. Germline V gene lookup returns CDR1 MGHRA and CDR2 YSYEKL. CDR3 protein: CASSPTSGRNYEQYF. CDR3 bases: TGCGCCAGCAGCCCGACTAGCGGGAGAAACTACGAGCAGTACTTC.

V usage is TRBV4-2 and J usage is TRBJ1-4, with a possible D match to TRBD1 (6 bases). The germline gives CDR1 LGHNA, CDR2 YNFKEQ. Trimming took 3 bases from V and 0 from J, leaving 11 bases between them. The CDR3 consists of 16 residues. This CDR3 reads CASSHSQGATNEKLFF. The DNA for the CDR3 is TGTGCCAGCAGCCATTCACAGGGCGCAACTAATGAAAAACTGTTTTTT.

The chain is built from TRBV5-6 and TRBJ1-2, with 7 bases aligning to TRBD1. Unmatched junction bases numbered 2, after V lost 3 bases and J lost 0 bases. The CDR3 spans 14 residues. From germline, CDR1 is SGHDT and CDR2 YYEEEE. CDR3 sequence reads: CASSWGQTNYGYTF. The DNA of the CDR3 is TGTGCCAGCAGCTGGGGACAGACTAACTATGGCTACACCTTC.

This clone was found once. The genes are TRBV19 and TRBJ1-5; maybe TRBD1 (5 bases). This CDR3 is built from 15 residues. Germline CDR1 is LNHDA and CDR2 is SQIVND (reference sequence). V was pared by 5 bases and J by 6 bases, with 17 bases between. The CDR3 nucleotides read TGTGCCAGTAGTGGAGGTGGGGGGGTCGGTCAGCCCCAGCATTTT. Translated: CASSGGGGVGQPQHF.

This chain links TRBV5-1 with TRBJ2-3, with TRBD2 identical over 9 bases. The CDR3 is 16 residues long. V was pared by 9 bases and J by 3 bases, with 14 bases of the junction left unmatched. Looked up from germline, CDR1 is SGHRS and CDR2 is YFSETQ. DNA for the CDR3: TGCGCCACCGCGATTTTGAGCGGGGGGCCGACAGATACGCAGTATTTT. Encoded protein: CATAILSGGPTDTQYF.

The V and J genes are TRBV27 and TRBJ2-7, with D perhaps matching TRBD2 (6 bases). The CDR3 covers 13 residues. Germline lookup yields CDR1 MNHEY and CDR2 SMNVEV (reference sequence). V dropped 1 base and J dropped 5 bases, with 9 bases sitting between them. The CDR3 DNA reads TGTGCCAGCAGTTTATGGGGGGAGAACGAGCAGTACTTC. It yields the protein CASSLWGENEQYF.

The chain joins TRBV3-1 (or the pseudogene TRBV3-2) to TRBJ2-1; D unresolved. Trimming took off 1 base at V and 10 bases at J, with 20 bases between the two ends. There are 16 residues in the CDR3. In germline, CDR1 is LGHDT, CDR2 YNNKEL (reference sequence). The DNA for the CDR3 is TGTGCCAGCAGCCAAGTTCGATCGCTCAGCGCGGCAGAGCAGTTCTTC. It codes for CASSQVRSLSAAEQFF.

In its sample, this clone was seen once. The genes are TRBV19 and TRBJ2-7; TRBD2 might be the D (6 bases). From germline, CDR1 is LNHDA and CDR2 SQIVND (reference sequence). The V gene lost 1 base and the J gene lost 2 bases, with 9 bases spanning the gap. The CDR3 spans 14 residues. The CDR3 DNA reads TGTGCCAGTAGTATAGGTAGCGGTACCTACGAGCAGTACTTC. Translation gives CASSIGSGTYEQYF.

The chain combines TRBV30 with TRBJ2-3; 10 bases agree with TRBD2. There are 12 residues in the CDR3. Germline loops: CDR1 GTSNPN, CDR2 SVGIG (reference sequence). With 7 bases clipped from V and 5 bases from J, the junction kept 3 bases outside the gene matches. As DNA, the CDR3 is TGTGCCTCTAGCGGGAGTGGAGATACGCAGTATTTT. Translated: CASSGSGDTQYF. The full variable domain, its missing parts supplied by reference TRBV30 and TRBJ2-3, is SQTIHQWPATLVQPVGSPLSLECTVEGTSNPNLYWYRQAAGRGLQLLFYSVGIGQISSEVPQNLSASRPQDRQFILSSKKLLLSDSGFYLCASSGSGDTQYFGPGTRLTVL.